Presented here are 20 T cell receptor beta chains from one specimen sequenced in a study of T-cell reconstitution after alpha-beta-depleted transplantation in children. Unique molecular identifiers were used to barcode this TCRbeta library. TCRdb passed the PCR reads through MiXCR, listing each CDR3 protein once. The sample lists under 850,000 distinct CDR3 sequences, less than 15% seen once, with 0.75% to 0.85% in the top ten. Sequences were derived from PBMCs, sampled before TCRalphabeta/CD19-depleted stem cell transplant. The source of these receptors is a girl aged 2 to 10 with congenital amegakaryocytic thrombocytopenia, due to receive a stem cell transplant.

To note about this clonotype: With a much larger clone just one base away, this may be a read error. The chain joins TRBV5-1 to TRBJ2-3; D might be TRBD2 (5 bases). Germline CDR1 SGHRS, CDR2 YFSETQ. There are 17 residues in the CDR3. CDR3 coding DNA: TGCGCCAGCAGCTTGTATGTAAGGACCGCTAGCACAGATACGCTGTATTTT. Its protein is CASSLYVRTASTDTLYF. The entire variable domain, with the rest obtained from reference TRBV5-1 and TRBJ2-3, is as follows: KAGVTQTPRYLIKTRGQQVTLSCSPISGHRSVSWYQQTPGQGLQFLFEYFSETQRNKGNFPGRFSGRQFSNSRSEMNVSTLELGDSALYLCASSLYVRTASTDTLYFGPGTRLTVL.

This clonotype was observed a handful of times. V gene TRBV28 combines with J gene TRBJ1-1, with D unclear. With 3 bases removed from V and 4 bases from J, the gap between germline ends came to 12 bases. Germline assignment: CDR1 MDHEN and CDR2 SYDVKM. The length of the CDR3 is 14 residues. CDR3 protein: CASSLTQAVTEAFF. The CDR3 DNA reads TGTGCCAGCAGTTTGACCCAGGCTGTCACTGAAGCTTTCTTT.

This clonotype appeared a few times. The chain carries TRBV12-3 or TRBV12-4 and TRBJ1-1; D is perhaps TRBD1 (6 bases). This CDR3 is built from 12 residues. The V end was cut by 6 bases, the J end by 6 bases, with 11 bases between. CDR3 sequence reads: CASRGGAAEAFF. The CDR3 nucleotides are TGTGCCAGCAGAGGGGGGGCGGCTGAAGCTTTCTTT.

This clonotype has more than one count but fewer than ten. This sequence joins TRBV28 and TRBJ2-1; tentatively, D is TRBD1 (5 bases). Germline CDR1 reads MDHEN; CDR2 reads SYDVKM. The ends were cut back, 5 bases at V and 0 bases at J, with 11 bases in the middle. This CDR3 comprises 15 residues. CDR3 DNA: TGTGCCAGCAGTCCAAGCGACAGCTCCTACAATGAGCAGTTCTTC. Translated: CASSPSDSSYNEQFF.

Details on this clonotype: This sequence may be a read error, since a much larger clone differs from it by one base. V usage is TRBV20-1 and J usage is TRBJ1-2; D is perhaps TRBD1 (5 bases). Trimming removed 3 bases from V and 8 bases from J, with 19 bases in between. The V gene's germline CDR1 is DFQATT and CDR2 SNEGSKA (reference sequence). The CDR3 length is 14 residues. CDR3 sequence (DNA): TGCAGTGCTAGGTTAGGGGTTGTGGGGAGCGGCTACACCTTC. Residues: CSARLGVVGSGYTF.

This sequence joins TRBV5-1 and TRBJ2-7; tentative D call: TRBD2 (6 bases). CDR3 length equals 16 residues. V was pared by 0 bases and J by 3 bases, with 16 bases between. Germline V gene data show CDR1 as SGHRS and CDR2 as YFSETQ. The CDR3 reads CASSLGRSWEVYEQYF. The CDR3 nucleotides read TGCGCCAGCAGCTTGGGCCGTAGCTGGGAGGTCTACGAGCAGTACTTC.

As concerns this clonotype: One end of the junction is discordant with germline, which a read error may explain. The gene calls are TRBV7-8 and TRBJ2-1; 8 bases are shared with TRBD2. This CDR3 is built from 17 residues. CDR1 and CDR2 (germline): SGHVS, FQNEAQ. The CDR3 nucleotides read TGTGCCCGCAGCTTAGAGTTTGCGGGAGGAACCTACAATGAGCAGTTCTTC. Protein sequence: CARSLEFAGGTYNEQFF.

This clonotype was observed at least ten times. V is TRBV7-7 and J is TRBJ2-2, with D tentatively TRBD1 (5 bases). The CDR3 is 14 amino acids. V lost 6 bases and J lost 6, with 14 bases in between. Germline V gene sequence: CDR1 SSHAT, CDR2 FNYEAQ (reference sequence). In DNA form, the CDR3 reads TGTGCCAGCAGGATAGGGGATCAAGCCGGGGAGCTGTTTTTT. As protein: CASRIGDQAGELFF.

This clonotype has a handful of counts. This chain connects TRBV20-1 to TRBJ2-3; D gene ambiguous. This CDR3 contains 15 residues. Germline V gives CDR1 DFQATT, CDR2 SNEGSKA (reference sequence). V shed 0 bases and J shed 1 base, with 11 bases lying between them. In DNA form, the CDR3 reads TGCAGTGCTAGAGAGACGGCCCGGGGCACAGATACGCAGTATTTT. Its protein product is CSARETARGTDTQYF.

This clonotype occurred a few times. This chain links TRBV18 with TRBJ1-5; the match to TRBD1 covers 9 bases. Trimming took 4 bases from V and 6 from J; bases not matched to a gene: 10. CDR1 is KGHSH, CDR2 LQKENI, per germline. This CDR3 contains 16 residues. CDR3 amino acids: CASSQNRGPKGQPQHF. The DNA of the CDR3 is TGTGCCAGCTCACAAAACAGGGGGCCAAAGGGTCAGCCCCAGCATTTT.

In this sample, this clonotype turned up a few times. The V call is TRBV20-1, the J call TRBJ2-5; D unclear. Looked up from germline, CDR1 is DFQATT and CDR2 is SNEGSKA (reference sequence). With 3 bases removed from V and 3 bases from J, the gap between germline ends came to 11 bases. This CDR3 comprises 13 residues. CDR3: CSARRQPEETQYF. The CDR3 DNA sequence: TGCAGTGCTAGGCGGCAGCCAGAAGAGACCCAGTACTTC.

This clonotype was seen repeatedly, ten times or more. The J gene is TRBJ2-1, the V gene TRBV5-1, with a tentative D call TRBD2 (7 bases). The CDR3 runs to 19 residues. The V gene's germline CDR1 is SGHRS and CDR2 YFSETQ. Trimming took 1 base from V and 6 from J, leaving 26 bases between them. The CDR3 spells CASSLNPRGASPLGNEQFF. The CDR3 DNA is TGCGCCAGCAGCTTGAATCCCCGGGGGGCTAGTCCTTTGGGCAATGAGCAGTTCTTC.

There are a few counts of this clonotype. This chain links TRBV12-3 or TRBV12-4 with TRBJ2-1; TRBD2 matches 14 bases. This CDR3 comprises 17 residues. Trimming cost V 6 bases and J 8 bases; bases outside gene matches: 12. Here the CDR3 reads CASRKGTSGSLFHEQFF. The CDR3 region has the DNA TGTGCCAGCAGGAAAGGGACTAGCGGGAGTCTTTTCCATGAGCAGTTCTTC.

About this clonotype itself: A much larger clone lies a single base off, so this may be a read error. This chain links TRBV20-1 with TRBJ2-3, with TRBD2 as a possible D gene (5 bases). The germline gives CDR1 DFQATT, CDR2 SNEGSKA (reference sequence). V was trimmed by 4 bases and J by 4 bases, leaving 12 bases between them. CDR3 length equals 13 residues. CDR3 in DNA: TGCAGTGCTATCGGGAAGGGCTCAGATACGCAGTATTTT. It specifies CSAIGKGSDTQYF.

In this sample, this clonotype turned up many times. The chain joins TRBV20-1 to TRBJ2-1; 7 positions agree with TRBD2. The CDR3 contains 12 residues. The junction had 7 bases not matched to a gene; V was cut back by 5 bases and J by 9 bases. CDR1 and CDR2 from the germline V gene are DFQATT and SNEGSKA (reference sequence). CDR3 nucleotide sequence: TGCAGTGCTGGTCGAGCGGGGATTGAGCAGTTCTTC. This translates into CSAGRAGIEQFF.

V usage is TRBV11-2 and J usage is TRBJ2-1, with D hard to call. Trimming took off 1 base at V and 3 bases at J, with 13 bases between the two ends. The germline gives CDR1 SGHAT, CDR2 FQNNGV. This CDR3 is 16 amino acids long. The CDR3 DNA sequence: TGTGCCAGCAGCTTAGGACCCCCCGTCTACTACAATGAGCAGTTCTTC. It translates to CASSLGPPVYYNEQFF.

This chain uses TRBV10-3 with TRBJ2-1; 7 positions agree with TRBD2. CDR3 length: 12 residues. Germline trimming cut 4 bases from V and 7 bases from J; bases unmatched to any gene: 1. CDR1 and CDR2 (germline): ENHRY, SYGVKD. DNA for the CDR3: TGTGCCATCAGTGGAGCGGGAAATGAGCAGTTCTTC. This translates into CAISGAGNEQFF.

The genes are TRBV7-9 and TRBJ2-1; TRBD1 matches at 8 bases. The CDR3 runs to 14 residues. CDR1 is SEHNR, CDR2 FQNEAQ, per germline (reference sequence). J was trimmed by 6 bases and V by 7 bases; bases with no gene match: 8. The CDR3, as DNA: TGTGCCAGCATCGACAGGGGTTCTTCCAATGAGCAGTTCTTC. It translates to CASIDRGSSNEQFF.

This clonotype came up a few times. The genes are TRBV10-3 and TRBJ1-1; D may be TRBD1 (5 bases). Germline values: CDR1 ENHRY, CDR2 SYGVKD. This CDR3 is 15 amino acids long. V lost 6 bases to trimming and J lost 6 bases, with 20 bases between them. CDR3 sequence reads: CAIRRDPRGIAEAFF. As DNA, the CDR3 is TGTGCCATCAGGAGGGATCCTAGGGGCATCGCTGAAGCTTTCTTT.

At least ten counts were recorded for this clonotype. The V call is TRBV29-1, the J call TRBJ2-2; D may be TRBD1 (5 bases). From germline, CDR1 is SQVTM and CDR2 ANQGSEA. V lost 8 bases and J 2 bases, leaving 18 bases between the germline ends. The length of the CDR3 is 15 residues. In nucleotides, the CDR3 is TGCAGCATTGTCCATTCGGACACCAACACCGGGGAGCTGTTTTTT. Protein sequence: CSIVHSDTNTGELFF.